The clone carrying this TCR beta chain was recorded only once. TCRdb's copy holds only in-frame clones and misses some; the assay was immunoSEQ multiplex PCR. The data contain roughly 120,000 clones, 85% to 90% of them singletons. This sample is part of a study of blood T cell repertoires in COVID-19. Study information: The cDNA or gDNA used as material had been derived from T cells, B-cell-depleted T cells, or PBMCs.

This receptor was identified in a human donor in a cohort sampled during active COVID-19. The sample taken for sequencing was peripheral blood.

The CDR3 DNA follows: TGTGCCACACGCGAAATCTTCAGGGGGCCCATCTATGGCTACACCTTC. Translation: CATREIFRGPIYGYTF. The chain carries TRBV5-8 and TRBJ1-2; 8 nucleotides match TRBD1. The CDR3 has 16 residues. Germline-derived CDR1 and CDR2 are SGHTS and YDEGEE. After removal of 9 bases from V and 4 bases from J, the junction contained 17 bases not matched to a gene. Full variable domain (outside the CDR3, taken from reference TRBV5-8 and TRBJ1-2): EAGVTQSPTHLIKTRGQQATLRCSPISGHTSVYWYQQALGLGLQFLLWYDEGEERNRGNFPPRFSGRQFPNYSSELNVNALELEDSALYLCATREIFRGPIYGYTFGSGTRLTVV.